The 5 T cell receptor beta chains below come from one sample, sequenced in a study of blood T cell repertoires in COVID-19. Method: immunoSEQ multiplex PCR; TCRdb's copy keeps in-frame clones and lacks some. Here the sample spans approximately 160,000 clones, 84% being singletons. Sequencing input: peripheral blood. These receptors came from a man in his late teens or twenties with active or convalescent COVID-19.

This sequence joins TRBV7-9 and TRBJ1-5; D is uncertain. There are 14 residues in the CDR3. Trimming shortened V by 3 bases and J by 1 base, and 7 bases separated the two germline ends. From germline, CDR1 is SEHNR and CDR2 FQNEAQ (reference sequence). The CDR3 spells CASSLKESNQPQHF. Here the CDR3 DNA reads TGTGCCAGCAGCTTGAAGGAGAGCAATCAGCCCCAGCATTTT.

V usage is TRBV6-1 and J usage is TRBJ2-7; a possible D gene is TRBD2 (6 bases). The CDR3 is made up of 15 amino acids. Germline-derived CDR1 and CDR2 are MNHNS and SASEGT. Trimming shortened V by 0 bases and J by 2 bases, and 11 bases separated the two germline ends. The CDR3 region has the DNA TGTGCCAGCAGTGAAGCACGGGGAGGACCCTACGAGCAGTACTTC. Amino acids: CASSEARGGPYEQYF.

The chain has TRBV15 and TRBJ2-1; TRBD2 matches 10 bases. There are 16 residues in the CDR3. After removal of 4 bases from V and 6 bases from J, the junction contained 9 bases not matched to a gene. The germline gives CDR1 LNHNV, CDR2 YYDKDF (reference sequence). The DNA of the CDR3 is TGTGCCACCAGCAACACTAGGGCTAGCGGGAGCAATGAGCAGTTCTTC. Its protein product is CATSNTRASGSNEQFF.

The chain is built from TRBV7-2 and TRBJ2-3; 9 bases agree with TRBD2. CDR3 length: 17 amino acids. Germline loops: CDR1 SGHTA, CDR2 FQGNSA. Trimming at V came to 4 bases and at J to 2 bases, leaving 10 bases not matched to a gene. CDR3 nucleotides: TGTGCCAGCAGCTATACCCCGACTAGCGGCTCCACAGATACGCAGTATTTT. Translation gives CASSYTPTSGSTDTQYF.

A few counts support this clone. The CDR3 spells CASKTGGLNNSPLHF. CDR3 coding DNA: TGTGCCAGCAAAACAGGGGGCTTAAATAATTCACCCCTCCACTTT. The chain recombines TRBV14 with TRBJ1-6, with 9 nucleotides matching TRBD1. Germline loops: CDR1 SGHDN, CDR2 FVKESK. CDR3 length: 15 residues. The junction had 6 bases not matched to a gene; V was cut back by 7 bases and J by 5 bases.